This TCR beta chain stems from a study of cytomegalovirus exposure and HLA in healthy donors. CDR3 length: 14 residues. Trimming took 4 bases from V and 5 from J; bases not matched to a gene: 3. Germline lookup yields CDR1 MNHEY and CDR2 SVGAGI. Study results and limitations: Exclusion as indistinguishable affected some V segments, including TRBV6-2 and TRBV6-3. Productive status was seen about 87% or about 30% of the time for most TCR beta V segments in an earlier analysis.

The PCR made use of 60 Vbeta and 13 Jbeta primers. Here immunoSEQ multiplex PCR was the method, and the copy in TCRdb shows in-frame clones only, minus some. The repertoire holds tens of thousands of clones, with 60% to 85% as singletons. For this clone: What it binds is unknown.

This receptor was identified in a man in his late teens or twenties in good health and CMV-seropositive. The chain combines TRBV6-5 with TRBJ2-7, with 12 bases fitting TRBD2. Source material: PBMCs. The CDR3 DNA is TGTGCCAGCAGTTTTCGACTAGCGGGAGACGAGCAGTACTTC. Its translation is CASSFRLAGDEQYF.